This T cell receptor beta chain was identified in a study of cytomegalovirus exposure and HLA in healthy donors. The PCR had 60 Vbeta and 13 Jbeta primers. Using immunoSEQ multiplex PCR, the repertoire was profiled, and TCRdb retains in-frame clones only, with some absent. The sample lists 120,000 to 150,000 clones, roughly four fifths seen once, with 8.8% in the top ten. For this clone: Its antigen is currently unknown.

Likely unrecorded immune exposures existed in these nominally healthy donors. Broader study findings: Trimming of TCR beta V- and J-genes showed a link, identified in a later analysis, to a missense DCLRE1C variant. Immune exposure information comprised only CMV serostatus. The authors listed some 150 TCR beta chains as cytomegalovirus-associated.

This CDR3 comprises 15 residues. Trimming pared 0 bases from V and 6 bases from J, leaving 14 bases between. Germline CDR1 is LNHNV and CDR2 is YYDKDF (reference sequence). Sample: PBMCs. The chain employs TRBV15 and TRBJ1-1; D call uncertain. The source is a woman aged 45-65 years in good health and CMV-seropositive. DNA for the CDR3: TGTGCCACCAGCAGAGAACCCGAGGGTAACCCTGAAGCTTTCTTT. Its translation: CATSREPEGNPEAFF. The variable domain in full, with the rest retrieved from reference TRBV15 and TRBJ1-1, is DAMVIQNPRYQVTQFGKPVTLSCSQTLNHNVMYWYQQKSSQAPKLLFHYYDKDFNNEADTPDNFQSRRPNTSFCFLDIRSPGLGDTAMYLCATSREPEGNPEAFFGQGTRLTVV.